The 26 T cell receptor beta chains presented below share a single source sample, sequenced in a study of T cells in Graves' hyperthyroidism and ophthalmopathy. Researchers amplified the TCR beta CDR3 regions from RNA transcripts. The TCR CDR3 first-round RT-PCR relied on the HTBI primer set. TCRdb re-called the multiplex PCR reads with MiXCR, one entry per CDR3 protein. Among approximately 360,000 distinct CDR3 sequences, roughly 25% were seen once, and the ten largest hold around four fifths. Sequencing was done on a sample of blood. These receptors came from a man aged 50-60 years with Graves' hyperthyroidism.

This clonotype came up a few times. The CDR3 bases are TGCAGTGCTCCAGGGAGACAGAACACTGAAGCTTTCTTT. This encodes CSAPGRQNTEAFF. The rearrangement links TRBV20-1 to TRBJ1-1; tentatively, D is TRBD1 (5 bases). Trimming left V 5 bases short and J 1 base short, with 11 bases between. Germline V CDR1 and CDR2: DFQATT, SNEGSKA (reference sequence). CDR3 size: 13 residues.

The rearrangement uses TRBV27 and TRBJ1-2; D not resolved. The V end lost 0 bases, the J end lost 5 bases, and 10 bases lay between the germline ends. The CDR3 has 14 amino acids. Germline V lookup: CDR1 MNHEY, CDR2 SMNVEV (reference sequence). The CDR3 nucleotides are TGTGCCAGCAGTTTATCGGCAGGATATTATGGCTACACCTTC. The encoded protein is CASSLSAGYYGYTF.

This clonotype was observed a handful of times. The chain joins TRBV5-6 to TRBJ2-5; unclear D gene. V dropped 4 bases and J dropped 5 bases, with 9 bases sitting between them. The CDR3 contains 12 residues. Germline CDR1 and CDR2: SGHDT and YYEEEE. This CDR3 is CASSPQYETQYF. CDR3 sequence (DNA): TGTGCCAGCAGCCCACAATACGAGACCCAGTACTTC.

The V call is TRBV9, the J call TRBJ2-5; D may match TRBD1 or TRBD2 (6 bases each). Trimming cost V 4 bases and J 3 bases, with 22 bases left between them. From germline, CDR1 is SGDLS and CDR2 YYNGEE. This CDR3 region has 17 residues. CDR3 sequence reads: CASSPALSGGGKETQYF. DNA for the CDR3: TGTGCCAGCAGCCCCGCCCTTAGCGGAGGGGGGAAAGAGACCCAGTACTTC.

The chain links TRBV7-3 to TRBJ2-1; D may be TRBD2 (6 bases). V was pared by 5 bases and J by 7 bases, with 15 bases between. The CDR3 runs to 14 residues. Germline values: CDR1 SGHTA, CDR2 FQGTGA. The CDR3 protein is CASSPHGSPNEQFF. Here the CDR3 DNA reads TGTGCCAGCAGCCCCCACGGGAGCCCTAATGAGCAGTTCTTC.

The J gene is TRBJ2-6, the V gene TRBV12-3 or TRBV12-4, with D possibly TRBD1 on 5 matching bases. The ends were cut back, 6 bases at V and 3 bases at J, with 9 bases in the middle. The CDR3 length is 14 residues. CDR3 coding DNA: TGTGCCAGCAGCCAGGGCTTTGGGGCCAACGTCCTGACTTTC. This gives the protein CASSQGFGANVLTF.

This clonotype was picked up one time. This chain connects TRBV5-6 to TRBJ2-1; D possibly matches TRBD1 or TRBD2 (5 bases each). CDR1 SGHDT and CDR2 YYEEEE come from the germline V gene. The CDR3 loop spans 13 amino acids. The germline V and J ends were trimmed by 3 bases and 7 bases, with 11 bases remaining between them. This chain's CDR3 is CASSSGTTNEQFF. The DNA of the CDR3 is TGTGCCAGCAGCTCCGGGACGACTAATGAGCAGTTCTTC.

This clonotype was counted many times. The J gene is TRBJ2-7, the V gene TRBV6-1; D may be TRBD2 (5 bases). Germline lookup yields CDR1 MNHNS and CDR2 SASEGT. Trimming cost V 4 bases and J 1 base, with 8 bases left between them. The CDR3 totals 13 residues. The CDR3 protein is CASSGGSSYEQYF. The CDR3 coding sequence is TGTGCCAGCAGTGGAGGGTCTTCCTACGAGCAGTACTTC.

The DNA of the CDR3 is TGTGCCAGCAGCGGCCCGGACAGGGCAACAGAGCAGTACTTC. Protein: CASSGPDRATEQYF. This chain connects TRBV7-9 to TRBJ2-7, with 8 bases identical to TRBD1. Germline V gene lookup returns CDR1 SEHNR and CDR2 FQNEAQ (reference sequence). The CDR3 is made up of 14 amino acids. Trimming at V came to 5 bases and at J to 7 bases, leaving 10 bases not matched to a gene.

CDR3 sequence (DNA): TGTGCCAGCAGCCCCACAGACCGCCGCTTAAACATTCAGTACTTC. Its protein product is CASSPTDRRLNIQYF. This chain uses TRBV6-2 or TRBV6-3 with TRBJ2-4; D remains ambiguous. CDR1 and CDR2 (germline): MNHEY, SVGEGT. CDR3 length: 15 amino acids. Trimming left V 6 bases short and J 6 bases short, with 18 bases between.

This chain links TRBV20-1 with TRBJ2-7, with TRBD2 matching over 10 bases. Germline CDR1 and CDR2: DFQATT and SNEGSKA (reference sequence). The length of the CDR3 is 15 residues. The V and J ends lost 4 bases and 5 bases, in that order; junction bases with no gene match: 11. CDR3 nucleotide sequence: TGCAGTGCTACCCCCCTAGCGGGAGATAGGGACGAGCAGTACTTC. It encodes CSATPLAGDRDEQYF.

The rearrangement uses TRBV6-2 or TRBV6-3 and TRBJ2-1; TRBD1 might be the D (5 bases). Germline CDR1 reads MNHEY; CDR2 reads SVGEGT. Trimming stripped 2 bases from V and 3 bases from J, with 11 bases between. The length of the CDR3 is 15 residues. The CDR3: CASSYERGGYNEQFF. CDR3 sequence (DNA): TGTGCCAGCAGTTACGAAAGGGGTGGCTACAATGAGCAGTTCTTC.

This clonotype showed up just a few times. The chain joins TRBV5-1 to TRBJ2-3; possible D gene TRBD1, 7 bases. The CDR3 spans 16 residues. Between the trimmed V and J ends, which lost 6 bases and 4 bases, there was a span of 21 bases. Germline loops: CDR1 SGHRS, CDR2 YFSETQ. CDR3 protein: CASNLGGTGVPDTQYF. Here the CDR3 DNA reads TGCGCCAGCAACCTGGGGGGAACAGGGGTCCCAGATACGCAGTATTTT.

The chain joins TRBV6-9 to TRBJ1-1; D is unclear. Trimming removed 3 bases at V and 4 bases at J, with 12 bases between. The CDR3 loop spans 14 amino acids. Germline CDR1 reads MNHGY; CDR2 reads SVAAGI. The CDR3 is CASSYLGESTEAFF. CDR3 bases: TGTGCCAGCAGTTACCTCGGAGAGAGCACTGAAGCTTTCTTT.

The CDR3 DNA is TGTGCTAGTGGCCCCGCCGAGACCCAGTACTTC. Translated, it gives CASGPAETQYF. V usage is TRBV12-5 and J usage is TRBJ2-5; D unclear. The CDR3 is made up of 11 amino acids. V dropped 6 bases and J dropped 5 bases, with 7 bases sitting between them. The germline CDR1 and CDR2 sequences are LGHNT and FRNRAP.

The chain combines TRBV7-2 with TRBJ2-1; D is perhaps TRBD1 or TRBD2 (5 bases each). This CDR3 has 11 amino acids. V was shortened by 6 bases and J by 15 bases, with 15 bases between the two germline ends. Looked up from germline, CDR1 is SGHTA and CDR2 is FQGNSA. CDR3 sequence reads: CASSQSGPSFF. As DNA, the CDR3 is TGTGCCAGCAGTCAATCGGGGCCATCGTTCTTC.

There are a few counts of this clonotype. The chain joins TRBV7-9 to TRBJ2-7, with TRBD2 matching 10 bases. J lost 6 bases, V lost 5 bases, and 10 bases had no gene match. Germline V gene data show CDR1 as SEHNR and CDR2 as FQNEAQ (reference sequence). The CDR3 sequence is 15 residues long. The CDR3, as DNA: TGTGCCAGCAGCCCCCGGCTAGCGGGAGCGGGCGAGCAGTACTTC. Translation: CASSPRLAGAGEQYF.

This clonotype showed up just a few times. V gene TRBV27 combines with J gene TRBJ2-2; 8 nucleotides agree with TRBD2. The CDR3 covers 16 residues. Looked up from germline, CDR1 is MNHEY and CDR2 is SMNVEV (reference sequence). V lost 6 bases, J lost 0 bases, and 6 bases stayed unmatched. CDR3 residues: CASRASGSTNTGELFF. In nucleotides, the CDR3 is TGTGCCAGCAGAGCCAGCGGGAGTACGAACACCGGGGAGCTGTTTTTT.

The chain couples TRBV10-3 to TRBJ1-2; 7 bases are shared with TRBD1. The length of the CDR3 is 14 residues. Germline lookup yields CDR1 ENHRY and CDR2 SYGVKD. V was clipped by 10 bases and J by 0 bases; unmatched bases: 8. The CDR3 coding sequence is TGTGCCACCCGGGACAGCCGAACTAACTATGGCTACACCTTC. Protein product: CATRDSRTNYGYTF.

The J gene is TRBJ2-7, the V gene TRBV2; 7 bases map to TRBD2. Germline CDR1 SNHLY, CDR2 FYNNEI. The length of the CDR3 is 15 residues. The V segment lost 5 bases and the J segment 0 bases; nucleotides outside the gene matches: 7. This chain's CDR3 is CASSKGGGSSYEQYF. CDR3 nucleotides: TGTGCCAGCAGTAAAGGTGGCGGGAGCTCCTACGAGCAGTACTTC.

The CDR3 here is CASVAGGGSYNEQFF. The CDR3 DNA follows: TGTGCTAGTGTAGCGGGAGGAGGGTCCTACAATGAGCAGTTCTTC. V is TRBV12-5 and J is TRBJ2-1; 10 positions agree with TRBD2. The germline V gene has CDR1 LGHNT and CDR2 FRNRAP. V shed 7 bases, J shed 1 base, and the junction held 4 bases outside the gene matches. This CDR3 has 15 residues.

This clonotype was counted many times. The rearrangement uses TRBV28 and TRBJ2-1; 9 bases agree with TRBD1. V gave up 5 bases and J gave up 6 bases; unmatched junction bases: 11. Looked up from germline, CDR1 is MDHEN and CDR2 is SYDVKM. The CDR3 has 16 residues. The CDR3 is CASSPSGTGKGNEQFF. The CDR3 DNA reads as TGTGCCAGCAGTCCCTCAGGGACAGGGAAGGGCAATGAGCAGTTCTTC.

The genes are TRBV6-1 and TRBJ2-1; the D is unclear. This CDR3 has 15 residues. CDR1 is MNHNS and CDR2 is SASEGT in the germline V gene. The ends were cut back, 5 bases at V and 5 bases at J, with 16 bases in the middle. The DNA for the CDR3 is TGTGCCAGCAGTTTTGGACCCCCCGGCGACAATGAGCAGTTCTTC. This translates into CASSFGPPGDNEQFF.

This clonotype was seen more than once but under ten times. The V and J genes are TRBV14 and TRBJ2-7; possible D gene TRBD1, 5 bases. The ends were cut back, 1 base at V and 4 bases at J, with 8 bases in the middle. The germline gives CDR1 SGHDN, CDR2 FVKESK. The CDR3 loop spans 13 amino acids. CDR3 sequence (DNA): TGTGCCAGCAGCCAAGTCGACAGATACGAGCAGTACTTC. Translating gives CASSQVDRYEQYF.

This clonotype was seen at least ten times. The chain links TRBV3-1 to TRBJ2-1, with D perhaps matching TRBD1 (5 bases). CDR1 and CDR2 from the germline V gene are LGHDT and YNNKEL (reference sequence). CDR3 length: 12 residues. V was pared by 3 bases and J by 9 bases, with 9 bases between. The CDR3 coding sequence is TGTGCCAGCAGCCACAGGGCTGGTGAGCAGTTCTTC. Amino acid sequence: CASSHRAGEQFF.

The rearrangement joins TRBV14 to TRBJ2-1; no definite D call. Germline V gene sequence: CDR1 SGHDN, CDR2 FVKESK. V was shortened by 1 base and J by 6 bases, with 10 bases between the two germline ends. CDR3 length: 14 residues. The CDR3 region has the DNA TGTGCCAGCAGCCAAGGTCTAGAAATCAATGAGCAGTTCTTC. The encoded protein is CASSQGLEINEQFF.